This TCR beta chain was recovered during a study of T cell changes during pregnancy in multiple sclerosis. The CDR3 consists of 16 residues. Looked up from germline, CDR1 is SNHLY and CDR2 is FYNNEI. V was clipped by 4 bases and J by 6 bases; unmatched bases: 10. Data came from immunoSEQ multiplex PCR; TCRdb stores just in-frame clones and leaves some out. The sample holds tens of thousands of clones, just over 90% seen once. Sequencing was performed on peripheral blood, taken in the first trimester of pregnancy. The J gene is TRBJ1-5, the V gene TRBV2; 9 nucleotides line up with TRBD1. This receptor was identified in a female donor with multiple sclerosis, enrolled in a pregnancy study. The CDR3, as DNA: TGTGCCAGCAGTGCTATCCGACAGGGGGGCCCTCAGCCCCAGCATTTT. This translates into CASSAIRQGGPQPQHF.